This TCR beta chain was sequenced during a study of OX40 agonist ivuxolimab in advanced cancers. The wider study: With a range of roughly 20 to 90, age averaged 60 years, and nearly 85% were male.

Study-level findings and limits: Circulating CD4+ and CD8+ T cells showed clonal expansion by week 6 at 0.1 to 3.0 mg/kg. Partly responding patients at 0.1-3.0 mg/kg showed some of the smallest clonal expansion.

CDR3 size: 14 residues. V lost 4 bases to trimming and J lost 1 base, with 10 bases between them. Germline CDR1 LNHDA, CDR2 SQIVND (reference sequence). Details on this clone: Its antigen is still unknown.

Assay used: immunoSEQ multiplex PCR; TCRdb lists only in-frame clones, some missing. Of about 12,000 clones listed, approximately 76% are singletons. This receptor was obtained from an adult with an advanced solid tumor such as melanoma, head and neck, liver or kidney cancer. This sequence joins TRBV19 and TRBJ1-1; no firm D call. This specimen consisted of CD4+ or CD8+ T cells sorted from blood, obtained in a trial of the OX40 agonist ivuxolimab. The CDR3 loop reads CASSRWGPNTEAFF. The DNA for the CDR3 is TGTGCCAGTAGTAGGTGGGGTCCGAACACTGAAGCTTTCTTT.